Listed below are T cell receptor beta chains from one sample, sequenced in a study of shared clonotypes between healthy human individuals. Only in-frame clones appear in the TCRdb table, and some are missing; sequencing was by immunoSEQ multiplex PCR. The sample shows millions of clones, roughly 95% of them seen only once. The sequenced material came from naive CD8+ T cells sorted from blood. Receptors originate from a man aged 18 to 29 in good health. Both conserved end residues are part of each CDR3. A D gene is named only where the DNA matches it firmly. Not every row has a clone size; where given, it reads once, few, many or a size class.

d_call	v_call	j_call	clone_size	cdr3_aa	cdr3_nt
-	TRBV5-4	TRBJ1-2	-	CASSLATDRGYTF	TGTGCCAGCAGCTTGGCCACGGACCGCGGCTACACCTTC
TRBD2	TRBV7-9	TRBJ2-7	-	CASSPGTSGSYEQYF	TGTGCCAGCAGCCCTGGGACTAGCGGTTCCTACGAGCAGTACTTC
TRBD2	TRBV29-1	TRBJ2-1	-	CSVEATSGYNEQFF	TGCAGCGTTGAAGCGACTAGCGGATACAATGAGCAGTTCTTC
-	TRBV6-1	TRBJ1-3	-	CASSDPGNTIYF	TGTGCCAGCAGTGACCCTGGAAACACCATATATTTT
-	TRBV19	TRBJ1-4	once	CASSIMGQSNEKLFF	TGTGCCAGTAGTATTATGGGACAATCTAATGAAAAACTGTTTTTT
TRBD1	TRBV2	TRBJ1-1	-	CASRGQGIEAFF	TGTGCCAGCAGAGGACAGGGCATTGAAGCTTTCTTT
-	TRBV29-1	TRBJ1-6	-	CRCPGQHNSPLHF	TGCAGGTGTCCAGGACAGCATAATTCACCCCTCCACTTT
TRBD1	TRBV9	TRBJ2-2	-	CASSVGQGPRGPGELFF	TGTGCCAGCAGCGTAGGACAGGGGCCGAGGGGACCCGGGGAGCTGTTTTTT
-	TRBV9	TRBJ2-2	-	CASSPAPEAGAGELFF	TGTGCCAGCAGCCCCGCACCGGAGGCCGGCGCCGGGGAGCTGTTTTTT
TRBD2	TRBV2	TRBJ2-1	-	CASIASGRLEQFF	TGTGCCAGCATTGCTAGCGGGAGGCTTGAGCAGTTCTTC
TRBD1	TRBV5-5	TRBJ1-3	-	CASSPLQGANGNTIYF	TGTGCCAGCAGCCCCCTCCAGGGGGCGAATGGAAACACCATATATTTT
TRBD1	TRBV9	TRBJ2-2	-	CASSEAPDRGPFEDTGELFF	TGTGCCAGCAGCGAGGCCCCGGACAGGGGACCTTTTGAGGACACCGGGGAGCTGTTTTTT
TRBD1	TRBV7-6	TRBJ2-7	-	CASSSNAPGQGYEQYF	TGTGCCAGCAGTTCCAATGCACCGGGACAGGGTTACGAGCAGTACTTC
-	TRBV21-1	TRBJ2-6	-	CASSNWPGLVSGANVLTF	TGTGCCAGCAGCAACTGGCCCGGACTGGTCTCTGGGGCCAACGTCCTGACTTTC
-	TRBV7-8	TRBJ2-2	-	CASSHNGIPDGVLFF	TGTGCCAGCAGTCACAACGGTATACCCGACGGCGTGCTGTTTTTT
TRBD1	TRBV7-9	TRBJ2-3	-	CATPGQGTNTQYF	TGTGCCACGCCGGGACAGGGGACAAATACGCAGTATTTT
-	TRBV4-1	TRBJ1-1	-	CASSPTQGTTEAFF	TGCGCCAGCAGCCCCACACAGGGCACCACTGAAGCTTTCTTT
-	TRBV7-9	TRBJ1-5	-	CASSPETPDQPQHF	TGTGCCAGCAGCCCAGAGACACCAGATCAGCCCCAGCATTTT
TRBD1	TRBV7-7	TRBJ1-1	-	CASSLAKSGGGTEAFF	TGTGCTAGCAGCTTAGCGAAGTCAGGGGGCGGCACTGAAGCTTTCTTT
-	TRBV7-8	TRBJ2-5	-	CASSLHREETQYF	TGTGCCAGCAGTCTTCACAGGGAAGAGACCCAGTACTTC
-	TRBV28	TRBJ1-6	-	CASSLRGVRSPLHF	TGTGCCAGCAGTTTGCGGGGGGTTAGGTCACCCCTCCACTTT
-	TRBV5-1	TRBJ1-1	-	CASSLSWGGTEAFF	TGCGCCAGCAGTCTCAGCTGGGGAGGCACTGAAGCTTTCTTT
-	TRBV23-1	TRBJ1-2	few	CASSPTRGVRYGYTF	TGCGCCAGCAGTCCCACACGGGGGGTTCGCTATGGCTACACCTTC